This T cell receptor beta chain emerged from a study of T cell responses to AZD1222 COVID-19 vaccine. The method was immunoSEQ multiplex PCR; TCRdb's version includes in-frame clones alone and lacks a portion of them. The sample has tens of thousands of clones, less than 90% seen once. Study observations and caveats: Donors, mostly white British, included more females; clonal diversity was possibly underestimated. Epitopes outside B.1.351 and B.1.1.7 mutated regions reportedly drew nearly half of spike TCRs. Mapped onto spike, vaccine-associated CD4 TCRs spanned it and were dominant at 160-218 and 743-854.

On this clone: The antigen is unknown.

The source material was peripheral blood, sampled 28 days after the second AZD1222 dose. The TCR was taken from an adult who received the AZD1222 COVID-19 vaccine.

The CDR3 here is CASSFDSWTYEQYF. The CDR3 bases are TGCGCCAGCAGCTTTGACAGTTGGACCTACGAGCAGTACTTC. The rearrangement joins TRBV5-1 to TRBJ2-7; D is possibly TRBD1 (5 bases). CDR1 and CDR2 (germline): SGHRS, YFSETQ. V was cut by 2 bases and J by 2 bases, with 11 bases left in between. There are 14 residues in the CDR3.